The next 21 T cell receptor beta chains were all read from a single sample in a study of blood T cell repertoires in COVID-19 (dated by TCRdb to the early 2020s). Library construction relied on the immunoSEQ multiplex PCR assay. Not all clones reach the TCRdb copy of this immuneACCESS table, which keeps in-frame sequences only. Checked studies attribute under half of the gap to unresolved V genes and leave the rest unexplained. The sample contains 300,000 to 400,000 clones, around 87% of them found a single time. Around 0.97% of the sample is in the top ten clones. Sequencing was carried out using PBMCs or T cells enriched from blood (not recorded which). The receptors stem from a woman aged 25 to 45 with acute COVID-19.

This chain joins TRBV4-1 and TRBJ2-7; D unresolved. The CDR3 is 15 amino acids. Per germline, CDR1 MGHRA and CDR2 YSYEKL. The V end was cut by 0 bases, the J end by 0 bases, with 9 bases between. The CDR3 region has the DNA TGCGCCAGCAGCCAAGAGAACAGCAACTCCTACGAGCAGTACTTC. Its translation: CASSQENSNSYEQYF.

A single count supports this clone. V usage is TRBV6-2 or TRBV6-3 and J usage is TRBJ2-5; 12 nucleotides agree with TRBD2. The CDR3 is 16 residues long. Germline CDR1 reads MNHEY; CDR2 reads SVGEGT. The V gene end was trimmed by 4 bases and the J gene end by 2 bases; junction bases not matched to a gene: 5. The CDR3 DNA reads TGTGCCAGCAGTTTTCCGACTAGCGGGGGACAAGAGACCCAGTACTTC. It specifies CASSFPTSGGQETQYF.

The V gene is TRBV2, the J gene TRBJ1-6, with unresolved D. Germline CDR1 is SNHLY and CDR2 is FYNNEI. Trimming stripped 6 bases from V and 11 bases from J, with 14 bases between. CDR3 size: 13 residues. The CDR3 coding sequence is TGTGCCAGCAGACCGGGAATAGAGACACCCCTCCACTTT. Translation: CASRPGIETPLHF. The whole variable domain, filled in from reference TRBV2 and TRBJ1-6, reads EPEVTQTPSHQVTQMGQEVILRCVPISNHLYFYWYRQILGQKVEFLVSFYNNEISEKSEIFDDQFSVERPDGSNFTLKIRSTKLEDSAMYFCASRPGIETPLHFGNGTRLTVT.

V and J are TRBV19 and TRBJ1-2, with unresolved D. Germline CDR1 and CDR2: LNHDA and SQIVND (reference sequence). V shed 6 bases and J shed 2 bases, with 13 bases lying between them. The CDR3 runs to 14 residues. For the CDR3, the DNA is TGTGCCAGTAGGACCAGAGACAACAACTATGGCTACACCTTC. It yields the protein CASRTRDNNYGYTF.

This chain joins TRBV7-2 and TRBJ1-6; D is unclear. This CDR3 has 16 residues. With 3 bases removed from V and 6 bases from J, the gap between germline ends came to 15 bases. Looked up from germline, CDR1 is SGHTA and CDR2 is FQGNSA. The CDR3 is CASSFTGRRPNSPLHF. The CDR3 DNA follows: TGTGCCAGCAGCTTCACGGGGAGAAGGCCTAATTCACCCCTCCACTTT.

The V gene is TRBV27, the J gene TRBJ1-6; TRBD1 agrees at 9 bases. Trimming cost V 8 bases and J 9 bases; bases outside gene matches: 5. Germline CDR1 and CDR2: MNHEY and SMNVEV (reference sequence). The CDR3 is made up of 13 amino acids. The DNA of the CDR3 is TGTGCCAGCGGGGACAGGGTTCGTTCACCCCTCCACTTT. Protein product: CASGDRVRSPLHF.

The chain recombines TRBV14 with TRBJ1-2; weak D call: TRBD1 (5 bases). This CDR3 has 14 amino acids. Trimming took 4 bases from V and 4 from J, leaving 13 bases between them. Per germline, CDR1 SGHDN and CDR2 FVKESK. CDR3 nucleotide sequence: TGTGCCAGCAGCCCAGGGTTTACAGCCTATGGCTACACCTTC. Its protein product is CASSPGFTAYGYTF.

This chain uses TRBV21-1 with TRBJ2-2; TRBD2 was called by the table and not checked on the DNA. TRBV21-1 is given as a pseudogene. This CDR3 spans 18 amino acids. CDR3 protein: CASSNSSWRAGNTGELFF. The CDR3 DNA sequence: TGTGCCAGCAGCAACTCCTCTTGGAGAGCGGGCAACACCGGGGAGCTGTTTTTT.

The CDR3 reads CASSQVRGSYNSPLHF. The CDR3 DNA reads as TGCGCCAGCAGCCAAGTTCGGGGGTCCTATAATTCACCCCTCCACTTT. The chain uses TRBV4-3 and TRBJ1-6; tentatively, D is TRBD1 (5 bases). The V and J ends lost 1 base and 1 base respectively, with 8 bases between them. This CDR3 is built from 16 residues. From germline, CDR1 is LGHNA and CDR2 YSLEER.

CDR3 loop: CASQLRMPGTGGPNTEAFF. CDR3 nucleotides: TGTGCCAGTCAGCTCAGAATGCCCGGGACAGGGGGCCCGAACACTGAAGCTTTCTTT. The chain carries TRBV3-1 (or the pseudogene TRBV3-2) and TRBJ1-1; 12 bases map to TRBD1. The CDR3 spans 19 residues. Germline V gene data show CDR1 as LGHDT and CDR2 as YNNKEL (reference sequence). J gave up 1 base and V 9 bases, and 18 bases lay outside the gene matches.

The CDR3 protein is CASSQGTGAGNSPLHF. CDR3 DNA: TGTGCCAGCAGCCAAGGGACAGGGGCTGGTAATTCACCCCTCCACTTT. The chain couples TRBV3-1 (or the pseudogene TRBV3-2) to TRBJ1-6; 9 bases are shared with TRBD1. Per the germline V gene, CDR1 is LGHDT and CDR2 is YNNKEL (reference sequence). With 1 base clipped from V and 6 bases from J, the junction kept 4 bases outside the gene matches. CDR3 length equals 16 residues.

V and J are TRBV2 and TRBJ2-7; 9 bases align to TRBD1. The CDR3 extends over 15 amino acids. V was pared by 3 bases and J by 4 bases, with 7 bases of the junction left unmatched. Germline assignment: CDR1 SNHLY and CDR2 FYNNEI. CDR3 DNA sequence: TGTGCCAGCAGTGATCAGGGACAGGGATGGTACGAGCAGTACTTC. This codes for CASSDQGQGWYEQYF.

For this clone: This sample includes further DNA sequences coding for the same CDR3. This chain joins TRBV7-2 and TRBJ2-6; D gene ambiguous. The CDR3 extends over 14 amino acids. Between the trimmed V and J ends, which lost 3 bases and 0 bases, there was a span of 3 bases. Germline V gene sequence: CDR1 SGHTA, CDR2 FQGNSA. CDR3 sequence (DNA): TGTGCCAGCAGCTTCAGCTCTGGGGCCAACGTCCTGACTTTC. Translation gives CASSFSSGANVLTF.

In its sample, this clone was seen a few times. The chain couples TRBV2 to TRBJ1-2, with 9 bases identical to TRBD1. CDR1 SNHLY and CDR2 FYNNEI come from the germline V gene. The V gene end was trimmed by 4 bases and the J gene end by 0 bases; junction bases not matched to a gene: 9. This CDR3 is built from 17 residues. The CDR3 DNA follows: TGTGCCAGCAGTGCCCTGGACAGGGGCCTAGCTAACTATGGCTACACCTTC. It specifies CASSALDRGLANYGYTF.

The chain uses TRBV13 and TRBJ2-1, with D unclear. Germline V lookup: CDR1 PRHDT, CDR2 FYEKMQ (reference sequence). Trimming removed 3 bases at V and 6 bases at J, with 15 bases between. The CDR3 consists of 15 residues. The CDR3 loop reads CASSFFGGPPNEQFF. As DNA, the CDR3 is TGTGCCAGCAGCTTTTTCGGCGGCCCCCCCAATGAGCAGTTCTTC.

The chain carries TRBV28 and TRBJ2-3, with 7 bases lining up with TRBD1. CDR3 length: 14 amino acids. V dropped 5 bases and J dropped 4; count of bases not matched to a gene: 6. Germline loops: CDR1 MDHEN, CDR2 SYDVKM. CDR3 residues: CASSTTGVADTQYF. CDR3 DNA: TGTGCCAGCAGTACTACAGGGGTGGCAGATACGCAGTATTTT.

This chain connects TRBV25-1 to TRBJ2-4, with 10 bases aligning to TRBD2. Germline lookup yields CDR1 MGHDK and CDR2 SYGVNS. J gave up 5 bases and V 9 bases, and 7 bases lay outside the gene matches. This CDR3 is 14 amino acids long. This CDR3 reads CARDTAGGENIQYF. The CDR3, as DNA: TGTGCCAGGGATACAGCGGGGGGGGAAAACATTCAGTACTTC.

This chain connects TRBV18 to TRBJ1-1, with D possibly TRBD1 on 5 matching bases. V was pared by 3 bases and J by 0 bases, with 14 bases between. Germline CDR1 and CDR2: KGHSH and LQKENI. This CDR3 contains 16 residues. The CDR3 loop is CASSPSQQVVNTEAFF. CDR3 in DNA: TGTGCCAGCTCACCTTCCCAACAGGTAGTGAACACTGAAGCTTTCTTT.

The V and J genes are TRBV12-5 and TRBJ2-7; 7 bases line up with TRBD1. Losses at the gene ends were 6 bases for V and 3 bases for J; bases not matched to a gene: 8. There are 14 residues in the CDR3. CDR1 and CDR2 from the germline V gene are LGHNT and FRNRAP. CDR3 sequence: CASGPGTALYEQYF. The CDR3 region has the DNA TGTGCTAGTGGACCCGGGACAGCGCTCTACGAGCAGTACTTC.

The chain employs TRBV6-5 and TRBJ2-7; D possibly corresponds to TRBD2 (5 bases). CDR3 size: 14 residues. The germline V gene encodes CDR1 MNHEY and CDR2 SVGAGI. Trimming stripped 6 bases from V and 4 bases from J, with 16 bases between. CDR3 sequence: CASSLSIPGYEQYF. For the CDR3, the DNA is TGTGCCAGCAGCCTCTCCATCCCGGGGTACGAGCAGTACTTC.

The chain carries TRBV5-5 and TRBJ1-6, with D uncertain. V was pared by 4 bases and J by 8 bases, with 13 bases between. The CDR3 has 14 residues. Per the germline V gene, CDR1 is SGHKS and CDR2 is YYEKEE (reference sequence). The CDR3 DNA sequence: TGTGCCAGCAGCCTCCGCGGGGAAGATTCACCCCTCCACTTT. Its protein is CASSLRGEDSPLHF. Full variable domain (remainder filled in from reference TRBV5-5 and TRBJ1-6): DAGVTQSPTHLIKTRGQQVTLRCSPISGHKSVSWYQQVLGQGPQFIFQYYEKEERGRGNFPDRFSARQFPNYSSELNVNALLLGDSALYLCASSLRGEDSPLHFGNGTRLTVT.